A single sample is the source of the 13 T cell receptor beta chains below, sequenced in a study of cytomegalovirus exposure and HLA in healthy donors. PCR employed 60 Vbeta and 13 Jbeta primers. Here immunoSEQ multiplex PCR was the method, and the copy in TCRdb shows in-frame clones only, minus some. The table has about 150,000 clones, roughly 77% seen once. The specimen was PBMCs. Receptor source: a man between 25 and 39 years old in good health and CMV-seropositive.

The rearrangement links TRBV19 to TRBJ1-1; 11 nucleotides align to TRBD1. V dropped 7 bases and J dropped 5; count of bases not matched to a gene: 3. There are 13 residues in the CDR3. Germline-derived CDR1 and CDR2 are LNHDA and SQIVND (reference sequence). For the CDR3, the DNA is TGTGCCAGTAACCGGGACAGGGGGACTGAAGCTTTCTTT. Translating gives CASNRDRGTEAFF.

The chain employs TRBV6-5 and TRBJ2-1; the D gene is possibly TRBD2 (6 bases). This CDR3 has 16 residues. Germline CDR1 reads MNHEY; CDR2 reads SVGAGI. V lost 4 bases and J 1 base, leaving 14 bases between the germline ends. This CDR3 is CASSSAGVGSYNEQFF. The CDR3 bases are TGTGCCAGCAGTTCAGCGGGTGTTGGTTCCTACAATGAGCAGTTCTTC.

The rearrangement links TRBV6-5 to TRBJ1-3; the match to TRBD1 covers 10 bases. The germline gives CDR1 MNHEY, CDR2 SVGAGI. Trimming removed 6 bases from V and 9 bases from J; junction bases left unmatched: 2. This CDR3 is 12 amino acids long. The CDR3: CASSRDRGTIYF. CDR3 bases: TGTGCCAGCAGCCGGGACAGGGGCACCATATATTTT.

For the CDR3, the DNA is TGTGCCAGCAGCTTAGGGGGCAGTTCTAATGAAAAACTGTTTTTT. This encodes CASSLGGSSNEKLFF. The V gene is TRBV7-2, the J gene TRBJ1-4, with D perhaps TRBD1 (5 bases). CDR1 is SGHTA and CDR2 is FQGNSA in the germline V gene. The V end lost 1 base, the J end lost 3 bases, and 9 bases lay between the germline ends. The CDR3 is 15 amino acids.

This chain uses TRBV5-1 with TRBJ2-5, with a tentative D call TRBD1 (5 bases). The germline CDR1 and CDR2 sequences are SGHRS and YFSETQ. This CDR3 contains 14 residues. V was cut by 0 bases and J by 1 base, with 7 bases left in between. CDR3 bases: TGCGCCAGCAGCTTGGAGGACACCCAAGAGACCCAGTACTTC. This encodes CASSLEDTQETQYF. Filled out from reference TRBV5-1 and TRBJ2-5, the complete variable domain reads KAGVTQTPRYLIKTRGQQVTLSCSPISGHRSVSWYQQTPGQGLQFLFEYFSETQRNKGNFPGRFSGRQFSNSRSEMNVSTLELGDSALYLCASSLEDTQETQYFGPGTRLLVL.

The V call is TRBV19, the J call TRBJ2-7; TRBD2 might be the D (6 bases). CDR1 is LNHDA and CDR2 is SQIVND in the germline V gene (reference sequence). V lost 7 bases and J 5 bases, leaving 12 bases between the germline ends. The CDR3 is 12 amino acids. CDR3 in amino acids: CASMAGTHEQYF. CDR3 nucleotides: TGTGCCAGTATGGCGGGAACCCACGAGCAGTACTTC.

The rearrangement uses TRBV30 and TRBJ2-7; D gene ambiguous. Per germline, CDR1 GTSNPN and CDR2 SVGIG (reference sequence). V shed 8 bases and J shed 0 bases, with 17 bases lying between them. The length of the CDR3 is 14 residues. CDR3 DNA: TGTGCCGTCGTCTTCCCACTTAGCTCCTACGAGCAGTACTTC. It yields the protein CAVVFPLSSYEQYF.

There are a few counts of this clone. The chain has TRBV5-6 and TRBJ2-7; D is perhaps TRBD2 (5 bases). The CDR3 is 13 amino acids. Trimming shortened V by 0 bases and J by 7 bases, and 11 bases separated the two germline ends. In germline, CDR1 is SGHDT, CDR2 YYEEEE. As DNA, the CDR3 is TGTGCCAGCAGCTTGGAGCGGCTGGAGGAGCAGTACTTC. Amino acid sequence: CASSLERLEEQYF.

This rearrangement joins TRBV5-6 to TRBJ2-2; D is possibly TRBD1 (5 bases). CDR1 is SGHDT, CDR2 YYEEEE, per germline. The CDR3 totals 15 residues. The ends were cut back, 1 base at V and 5 bases at J, with 12 bases in the middle. The CDR3 DNA follows: TGTGCCAGCAGCTTGATGCAGGGAACGACCGGGGAGCTGTTTTTT. Translating it yields CASSLMQGTTGELFF.

The chain recombines TRBV6-6 with TRBJ2-7; 7 bases align to TRBD1. The germline gives CDR1 MNHNY, CDR2 SVGAGI (reference sequence). The V segment lost 8 bases and the J segment 4 bases; nucleotides outside the gene matches: 11. This CDR3 region has 14 residues. The chain's CDR3 is CASRLGQANYEQYF. CDR3 nucleotides: TGTGCCAGCCGCCTAGGACAGGCCAATTACGAGCAGTACTTC.

The chain carries TRBV4-2 and TRBJ2-7, with 10 bases aligning to TRBD2. CDR3 length: 15 amino acids. CDR1 is LGHNA and CDR2 is YNFKEQ in the germline V gene. V lost 3 bases and J lost 2; bases outside the gene matches: 4. In DNA form, the CDR3 reads TGTGCCAGCAGCCAGCAAGCGGGAGGGGCCTACGAGCAGTACTTC. Translation: CASSQQAGGAYEQYF.

The J gene is TRBJ2-2, the V gene TRBV6-5; 8 positions agree with TRBD1. Germline CDR1 is MNHEY and CDR2 is SVGAGI. The CDR3 contains 13 residues. The V and J ends lost 6 bases and 7 bases, in that order; junction bases with no gene match: 4. CDR3 sequence reads: CASSRDRGGELFF. CDR3 coding DNA: TGTGCCAGCAGCCGCGACAGGGGCGGGGAGCTGTTTTTT.

The chain carries TRBV27 and TRBJ2-7; TRBD1 matches at 9 bases. CDR1 and CDR2 from the germline V gene are MNHEY and SMNVEV (reference sequence). The V gene end was trimmed by 8 bases and the J gene end by 5 bases; junction bases not matched to a gene: 7. The CDR3 is made up of 13 amino acids. Here the CDR3 reads CASSGQGYDEQYF. The CDR3 coding sequence is TGTGCCAGCTCGGGACAGGGATACGACGAGCAGTACTTC.